The rows below give T cell receptor beta chains drawn from one sample of a study of blood T cell repertoires in COVID-19. Method: immunoSEQ multiplex PCR; TCRdb's copy keeps in-frame clones and lacks some. The sample shows about 240,000 clones, roughly 80% of them seen only once. Sequences were obtained from PBMCs or T cells enriched from blood (not recorded which). These receptors were obtained from a woman between 40 and 55 years old who had been exposed to COVID-19. CDR3s include the opening cysteine and the closing phenylalanine or tryptophan. The D gene is left open where the match is weak. For some rows the clone size is stated as once, few or many, or as a class when expanded; others skip it.

j_call: TRBJ2-7; v_call: TRBV4-1; d_call: .; clone_size: .; cdr3_aa: CASSQESHTYEQYF; cdr3_nt: TGCGCCAGCAGCCAAGAAAGCCATACCTACGAGCAGTACTTC
j_call: TRBJ2-4; v_call: TRBV3-1/TRBV3-2; d_call: .; clone_size: .; cdr3_aa: CASSQGLLEAKNIQYF; cdr3_nt: TGTGCCAGCAGCCAAGGGCTTCTCGAAGCCAAAAACATTCAGTACTTC
j_call: TRBJ1-2; v_call: TRBV7-3; d_call: TRBD1; clone_size: once; cdr3_aa: CASSLAGTGGYGYTF; cdr3_nt: TGTGCCAGCAGCTTAGCCGGGACAGGGGGCTATGGCTACACCTTC
j_call: TRBJ2-3; v_call: TRBV28; d_call: TRBD2; clone_size: .; cdr3_aa: CASRSLLAGGPRDTQYF; cdr3_nt: TGTGCCAGCAGGAGCCTACTAGCGGGGGGGCCGAGGGATACGCAGTATTTT
j_call: TRBJ2-1; v_call: TRBV3-1/TRBV3-2; d_call: .; clone_size: .; cdr3_aa: CASSQLTGPNEQFF; cdr3_nt: TGTGCCAGCAGCCAACTTACAGGGCCCAATGAGCAGTTCTTC
j_call: TRBJ2-7; v_call: TRBV19; d_call: .; clone_size: .; cdr3_aa: CASSPSGQGIYEQYF; cdr3_nt: TGTGCCAGTAGTCCCTCCGGGCAGGGGATCTACGAGCAGTACTTC
j_call: TRBJ1-2; v_call: TRBV29-1; d_call: .; clone_size: .; cdr3_aa: CSVDSTFMEGYTF; cdr3_nt: TGCAGCGTTGATAGCACCTTCATGGAGGGCTACACCTTC
j_call: TRBJ1-1; v_call: TRBV29-1; d_call: .; clone_size: .; cdr3_aa: CSVPGQMNTEAFF; cdr3_nt: TGCAGCGTCCCCGGACAGATGAACACTGAAGCTTTCTTT
j_call: TRBJ1-1; v_call: TRBV5-4; d_call: TRBD1; clone_size: .; cdr3_aa: CASLGGAGYTEAFF; cdr3_nt: TGTGCCAGCTTAGGGGGCGCGGGATACACTGAAGCTTTCTTT
j_call: TRBJ2-5; v_call: TRBV10-2; d_call: TRBD2; clone_size: .; cdr3_aa: CASRRGLAGLEETQYF; cdr3_nt: TGCGCCAGCAGGAGGGGACTAGCGGGGCTCGAGGAGACCCAGTACTTC
j_call: TRBJ1-5; v_call: TRBV4-1; d_call: TRBD1; clone_size: .; cdr3_aa: CASSQAEDRVDQPQHF; cdr3_nt: TGCGCCAGCAGCCAAGCCGAGGACAGGGTGGATCAGCCCCAGCATTTT
j_call: TRBJ1-6; v_call: TRBV28; d_call: TRBD1; clone_size: .; cdr3_aa: CASTPGGGQGRLLHF; cdr3_nt: TGTGCCAGCACCCCGGGGGGGGGACAGGGGCGTCTCCTCCACTTT
j_call: TRBJ2-7; v_call: TRBV6-5; d_call: TRBD1; clone_size: .; cdr3_aa: CASRGGQGSDEQYF; cdr3_nt: TGTGCCAGCAGGGGGGGACAGGGGAGCGACGAGCAGTACTTC
j_call: TRBJ1-2; v_call: TRBV18; d_call: TRBD1; clone_size: .; cdr3_aa: CASSPYTGGYGYTF; cdr3_nt: TGTGCCAGCTCACCTTACACAGGGGGCTATGGCTACACCTTC
j_call: TRBJ2-1; v_call: TRBV18; d_call: TRBD2; clone_size: .; cdr3_aa: CASSPTSGALGEQFF; cdr3_nt: TGTGCCAGCTCGCCGACTAGCGGCGCGTTGGGCGAGCAGTTCTTC
j_call: TRBJ1-5; v_call: TRBV19; d_call: .; clone_size: .; cdr3_aa: CASSITGNQPQHF; cdr3_nt: TGTGCCAGTAGTATAACAGGCAATCAGCCCCAGCATTTT
j_call: TRBJ1-2; v_call: TRBV30; d_call: .; clone_size: few; cdr3_aa: CAWMRDRPVGYTF; cdr3_nt: TGTGCCTGGATGCGGGACCGGCCTGTGGGCTACACCTTC
j_call: TRBJ1-2; v_call: TRBV6-5; d_call: .; clone_size: .; cdr3_aa: CASSYSQGLNYGYTF; cdr3_nt: TGTGCCAGCAGTTACTCGCAGGGACTAAACTATGGCTACACCTTC
j_call: TRBJ1-2; v_call: TRBV5-5; d_call: .; clone_size: .; cdr3_aa: CASSLAVTSMGGYTF; cdr3_nt: TGTGCCAGCAGCTTAGCGGTGACGTCGATGGGGGGCTACACCTTC
j_call: TRBJ1-3; v_call: TRBV5-1; d_call: .; clone_size: .; cdr3_aa: CASSPRSGSGNTIYF; cdr3_nt: TGCGCCAGCAGCCCGCGCTCTGGCTCTGGAAACACCATATATTTT
j_call: TRBJ2-2; v_call: TRBV7-2; d_call: .; clone_size: .; cdr3_aa: CASSLRMNTGELFF; cdr3_nt: TGTGCCAGCAGCTTGCGGATGAACACCGGGGAGCTGTTTTTT
j_call: TRBJ1-1; v_call: TRBV27; d_call: .; clone_size: .; cdr3_aa: CATRTAPGYGTEAFF; cdr3_nt: TGTGCCACCAGAACCGCACCAGGGTACGGCACTGAAGCTTTCTTT
j_call: TRBJ1-1; v_call: TRBV18; d_call: .; clone_size: few; cdr3_aa: CASSPAGLNTEAFF; cdr3_nt: TGTGCCAGCTCACCCGCAGGGCTGAACACTGAAGCTTTCTTT
j_call: TRBJ2-3; v_call: TRBV15; d_call: .; clone_size: .; cdr3_aa: CATSRPRAGALATQYF; cdr3_nt: TGTGCCACCAGCAGGCCCAGGGCAGGGGCCCTAGCTACGCAGTATTTT
j_call: TRBJ2-5; v_call: TRBV7-3; d_call: .; clone_size: .; cdr3_aa: CASSVNTGDEETQYF; cdr3_nt: TGTGCCAGCAGCGTTAACACGGGGGACGAAGAGACCCAGTACTTC
j_call: TRBJ1-1; v_call: TRBV28; d_call: .; clone_size: .; cdr3_aa: CASSFIAGSGNTEAFF; cdr3_nt: TGTGCCAGCAGTTTTATAGCGGGGTCGGGGAACACTGAAGCTTTCTTT
j_call: TRBJ1-5; v_call: TRBV2; d_call: .; clone_size: .; cdr3_aa: CASSGLTVNQPQHF; cdr3_nt: TGTGCCAGCAGTGGGTTGACAGTTAATCAGCCCCAGCATTTT
j_call: TRBJ2-1; v_call: TRBV7-3; d_call: .; clone_size: .; cdr3_aa: CASSLGPSSYNEQFF; cdr3_nt: TGTGCCAGCAGCCTGGGCCCGAGCTCCTACAATGAGCAGTTCTTC
j_call: TRBJ2-5; v_call: TRBV27; d_call: .; clone_size: .; cdr3_aa: CASREFLGHGETQYF; cdr3_nt: TGTGCCAGCAGGGAGTTCCTGGGGCACGGAGAGACCCAGTACTTC
j_call: TRBJ1-2; v_call: TRBV5-4; d_call: TRBD1; clone_size: once; cdr3_aa: CASSLELTGFYGYTF; cdr3_nt: TGTGCCAGCAGCCTGGAATTGACAGGGTTTTATGGCTACACCTTC
j_call: TRBJ2-5; v_call: TRBV3-1/TRBV3-2; d_call: TRBD2; clone_size: once; cdr3_aa: CASSPRSSGGQYF; cdr3_nt: TGTGCCAGCAGCCCTCGTTCTAGCGGGGGACAGTACTTC
j_call: TRBJ1-6; v_call: TRBV5-1; d_call: .; clone_size: .; cdr3_aa: CASRKTPGESPLHF; cdr3_nt: TGCGCCAGCAGGAAGACCCCCGGGGAGTCACCCCTCCACTTT
j_call: TRBJ2-5; v_call: TRBV11-2; d_call: TRBD2; clone_size: .; cdr3_aa: CASTGGGTETQYF; cdr3_nt: TGTGCCAGCACCGGGGGGGGCACAGAGACCCAGTACTTC
j_call: TRBJ1-4; v_call: TRBV7-2; d_call: .; clone_size: .; cdr3_aa: CASSLLNRPNEKLFF; cdr3_nt: TGTGCCAGCAGCCTACTTAACAGGCCGAATGAAAAACTGTTTTTT
j_call: TRBJ1-6; v_call: TRBV7-2; d_call: TRBD1; clone_size: .; cdr3_aa: CASSLGTGVYNSPLHF; cdr3_nt: TGTGCCAGCAGCTTAGGGACAGGGGTATATAATTCACCCCTCCACTTT
j_call: TRBJ2-1; v_call: TRBV14; d_call: .; clone_size: .; cdr3_aa: CASSPYPRGGTYNEQFF; cdr3_nt: TGTGCCAGCAGCCCGTACCCCCGAGGGGGAACCTACAATGAGCAGTTCTTC
j_call: TRBJ2-2; v_call: TRBV27; d_call: TRBD1; clone_size: .; cdr3_aa: CASRPTTGATGELFF; cdr3_nt: TGTGCCAGCAGGCCTACTACAGGGGCCACCGGGGAGCTGTTTTTT
j_call: TRBJ1-6; v_call: TRBV7-9; d_call: .; clone_size: .; cdr3_aa: CASGGSYNSPLHF; cdr3_nt: TGTGCCAGCGGCGGCTCCTATAATTCACCCCTCCACTTT
j_call: TRBJ1-1; v_call: TRBV2; d_call: TRBD1; clone_size: .; cdr3_aa: CASLPDRGQLSTEAFF; cdr3_nt: TGTGCCAGCCTCCCGGACAGGGGGCAATTGAGCACTGAAGCTTTCTTT
j_call: TRBJ1-1; v_call: TRBV14; d_call: .; clone_size: .; cdr3_aa: CASSQGDGEAFF; cdr3_nt: TGTGCCAGCAGTCAAGGAGACGGGGAAGCTTTCTTT
j_call: TRBJ2-2; v_call: TRBV6-5; d_call: TRBD1; clone_size: .; cdr3_aa: CASEKGGEGTGELFF; cdr3_nt: TGTGCCAGCGAGAAAGGGGGCGAGGGCACCGGGGAGCTGTTTTTT
j_call: TRBJ1-1; v_call: TRBV6-2/TRBV6-3; d_call: TRBD1; clone_size: .; cdr3_aa: CASSYTGGHTEAFF; cdr3_nt: TGTGCCAGCAGTTATACAGGGGGCCACACTGAAGCTTTCTTT
j_call: TRBJ1-2; v_call: TRBV5-1; d_call: .; clone_size: .; cdr3_aa: CASSLGTAYGYTF; cdr3_nt: TGCGCCAGCAGCTTGGGGACAGCCTATGGCTACACCTTC
j_call: TRBJ2-3; v_call: TRBV19; d_call: .; clone_size: .; cdr3_aa: CASSVQGATDTQYF; cdr3_nt: TGTGCCAGTAGTGTACAGGGCGCCACAGATACGCAGTATTTT
j_call: TRBJ2-7; v_call: TRBV4-1; d_call: .; clone_size: .; cdr3_aa: CASSQVSTGTTYEQYF; cdr3_nt: TGCGCCAGCAGCCAAGTGAGTACCGGGACAACCTACGAGCAGTACTTC
j_call: TRBJ1-6; v_call: TRBV19; d_call: TRBD1; clone_size: few; cdr3_aa: CASSHDRASPLHF; cdr3_nt: TGTGCCAGTAGCCACGACAGGGCTTCACCCCTCCACTTT
j_call: TRBJ1-2; v_call: TRBV28; d_call: .; clone_size: .; cdr3_aa: CASSIDGSHGYTF; cdr3_nt: TGTGCCAGCAGTATCGACGGGAGCCATGGCTACACCTTC